This entry describes one TCR beta chain. Repertoires were generated with immunoSEQ multiplex PCR, while TCRdb's copy carries only in-frame clones and drops some. Seen here are approximately 120,000 clones, 88% observed once, and the top ten hold about 2%. The CDR3 loop spans 12 amino acids. Per germline, CDR1 SGHTA and CDR2 FQGNSA. The ends were cut back, 5 bases at V and 0 bases at J, with 4 bases in the middle. This specimen comes from a study of cytomegalovirus exposure and HLA in healthy donors. V and J are TRBV7-2 and TRBJ1-1; D not resolved. The receptor's source is a woman aged 18-35 years in good health and CMV-seronegative. The sample was PBMCs. The CDR3 bases are TGTGCCAGCAGCCGTATGAACACTGAAGCTTTCTTT. It translates to CASSRMNTEAFF.